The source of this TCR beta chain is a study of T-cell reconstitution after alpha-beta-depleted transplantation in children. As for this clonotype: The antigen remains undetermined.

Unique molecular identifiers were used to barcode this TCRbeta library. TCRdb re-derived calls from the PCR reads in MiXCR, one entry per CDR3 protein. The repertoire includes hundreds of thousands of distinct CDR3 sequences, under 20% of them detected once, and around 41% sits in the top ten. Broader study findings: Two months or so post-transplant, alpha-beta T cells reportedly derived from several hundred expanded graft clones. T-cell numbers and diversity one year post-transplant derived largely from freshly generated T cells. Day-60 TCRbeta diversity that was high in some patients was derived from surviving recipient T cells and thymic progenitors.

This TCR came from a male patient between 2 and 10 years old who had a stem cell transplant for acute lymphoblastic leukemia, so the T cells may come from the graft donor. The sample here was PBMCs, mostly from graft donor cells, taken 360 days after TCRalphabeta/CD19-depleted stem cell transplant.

Here the CDR3 DNA reads TGCGCCAGCAGCTTGGCCGGGAGTAGGAACAATGAGCAGTTCTTC. This translates into CASSLAGSRNNEQFF. The chain links TRBV5-1 to TRBJ2-1; D might be TRBD2 (6 bases). The V and J ends lost 0 bases and 5 bases respectively, with 12 bases between them. The length of the CDR3 is 15 residues. Germline V lookup: CDR1 SGHRS, CDR2 YFSETQ.